This T cell receptor beta chain was captured in a study of blood T cell repertoires in COVID-19. Study overall: Samples of COVID-19 (acute and convalescent) were obtained from the United States, Italy and Spain.

This CDR3 contains 16 residues. V was cut by 3 bases and J by 0 bases, with 13 bases left in between. From germline, CDR1 is SGDLS and CDR2 YYNGEE. How the authors handled the data: Reference gene primer amplification gave estimated nucleated cell counts. Sequenced by immunoSEQ multiplex PCR; TCRdb stores in-frame clones only, minus some. That table is the source of V, J and clone size, and D and trimming were worked out from the DNA. The table shows 250,000 to 300,000 clones, with more than 85% occurring only once. The gene calls are TRBV9 and TRBJ1-3; D is uncertain. The receptor comes from a woman aged 25 to 39 with COVID-19, enrolled during active disease. Material for sequencing was peripheral blood. In DNA, the CDR3 is TGTGCCAGCAGCGGACTCCACACCTCCTCTGGAAACACCATATATTTT. Its protein product is CASSGLHTSSGNTIYF.